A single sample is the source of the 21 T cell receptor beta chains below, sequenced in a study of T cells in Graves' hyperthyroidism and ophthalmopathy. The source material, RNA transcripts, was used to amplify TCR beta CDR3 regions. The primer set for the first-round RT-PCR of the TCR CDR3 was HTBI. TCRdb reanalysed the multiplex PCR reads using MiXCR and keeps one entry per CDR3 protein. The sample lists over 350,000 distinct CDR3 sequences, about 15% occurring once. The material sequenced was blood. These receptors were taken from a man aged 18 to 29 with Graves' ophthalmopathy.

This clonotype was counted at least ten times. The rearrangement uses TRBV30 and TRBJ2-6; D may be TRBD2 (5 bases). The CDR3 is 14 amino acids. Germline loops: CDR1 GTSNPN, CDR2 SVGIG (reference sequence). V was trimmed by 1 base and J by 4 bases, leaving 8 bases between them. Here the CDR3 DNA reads TGTGCCTGGAGTGCCGGGGTGGGGGCCAACGTCCTGACTTTC. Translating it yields CAWSAGVGANVLTF.

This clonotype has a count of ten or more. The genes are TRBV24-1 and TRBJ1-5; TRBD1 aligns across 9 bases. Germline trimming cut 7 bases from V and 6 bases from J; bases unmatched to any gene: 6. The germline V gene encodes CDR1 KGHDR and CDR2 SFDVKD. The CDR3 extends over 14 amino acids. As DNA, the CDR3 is TGTGCCACCAGCCGGACAGGGGAGAGTCAGCCCCAGCATTTT. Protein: CATSRTGESQPQHF.

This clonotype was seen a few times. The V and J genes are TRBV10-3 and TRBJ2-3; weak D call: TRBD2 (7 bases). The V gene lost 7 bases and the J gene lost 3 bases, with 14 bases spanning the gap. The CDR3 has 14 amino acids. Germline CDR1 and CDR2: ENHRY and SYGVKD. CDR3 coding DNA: TGTGCCATCACCCGGGGAGGGGGGACAGATACGCAGTATTTT. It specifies CAITRGGGTDTQYF.

CDR3 sequence reads: CASSEKVQRAYNEQFF. The CDR3 DNA sequence: TGTGCCAGCAGTGAAAAGGTACAGCGGGCCTACAATGAGCAGTTCTTC. V gene TRBV25-1 combines with J gene TRBJ2-1; a possible D gene is TRBD2 (6 bases). The V end was cut by 2 bases, the J end by 2 bases, with 13 bases between. This CDR3 is 16 amino acids long. CDR1 MGHDK and CDR2 SYGVNS come from the germline V gene. The full variable domain, its missing parts supplied by reference TRBV25-1 and TRBJ2-1, is EADIYQTPRYLVIGTGKKITLECSQTMGHDKMYWYQQDPGMELHLIHYSYGVNSTEKGDLSSESTVSRIRTEHFPLTLESARPSHTSQYLCASSEKVQRAYNEQFFGPGTRLTVL.

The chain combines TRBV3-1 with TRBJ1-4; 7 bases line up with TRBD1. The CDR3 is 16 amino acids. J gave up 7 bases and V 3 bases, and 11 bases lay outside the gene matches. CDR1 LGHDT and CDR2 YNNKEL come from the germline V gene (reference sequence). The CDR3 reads CASSQQGGGIREKLFF. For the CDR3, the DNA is TGTGCCAGCAGCCAGCAGGGGGGCGGTATTCGTGAAAAACTGTTTTTT.

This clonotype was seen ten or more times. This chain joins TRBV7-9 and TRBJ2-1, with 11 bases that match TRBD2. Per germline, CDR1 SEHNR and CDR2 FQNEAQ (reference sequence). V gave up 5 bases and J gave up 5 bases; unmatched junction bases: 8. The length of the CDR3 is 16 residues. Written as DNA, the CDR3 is TGTGCCAGCAGCCCGAGGGGACTAGCGGAGAACAATGAGCAGTTCTTC. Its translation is CASSPRGLAENNEQFF. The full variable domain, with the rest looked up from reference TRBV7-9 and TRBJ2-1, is DTGVSQNPRHKITKRGQNVTFRCDPISEHNRLYWYRQTLGQGPEFLTYFQNEAQLEKSRLLSDRFSAERPKGSFSTLEIQRTEQGDSAMYLCASSPRGLAENNEQFFGPGTRLTVL.

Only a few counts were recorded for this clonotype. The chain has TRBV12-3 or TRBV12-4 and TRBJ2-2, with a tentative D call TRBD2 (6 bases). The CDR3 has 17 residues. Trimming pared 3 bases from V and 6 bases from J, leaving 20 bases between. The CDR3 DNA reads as TGTGCCAGCAGTTTGTTTGACGGCGGGACCCCGGCCGGGGAGCTGTTTTTT. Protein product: CASSLFDGGTPAGELFF.

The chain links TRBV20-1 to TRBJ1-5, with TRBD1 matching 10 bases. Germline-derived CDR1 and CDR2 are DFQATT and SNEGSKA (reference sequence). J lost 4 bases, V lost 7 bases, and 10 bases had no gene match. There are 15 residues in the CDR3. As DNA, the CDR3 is TGCAGTGTTAGGTTGACAGGGGGCCCAAATCAGCCCCAGCATTTT. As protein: CSVRLTGGPNQPQHF.

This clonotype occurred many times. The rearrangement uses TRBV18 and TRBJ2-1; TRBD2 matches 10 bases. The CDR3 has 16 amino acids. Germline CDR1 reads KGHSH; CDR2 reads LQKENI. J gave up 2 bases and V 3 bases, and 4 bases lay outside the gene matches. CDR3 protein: CASSPSLAGTYNEQFF. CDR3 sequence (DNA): TGTGCCAGCTCACCCTCACTAGCGGGGACCTACAATGAGCAGTTCTTC. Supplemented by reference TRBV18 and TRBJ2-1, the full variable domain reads NAGVMQNPRHLVRRRGQEARLRCSPMKGHSHVYWYRQLPEEGLKFMVYLQKENIIDESGMPKERFSAEFPKEGPSILRIQQVVRGDSAAYFCASSPSLAGTYNEQFFGPGTRLTVL.

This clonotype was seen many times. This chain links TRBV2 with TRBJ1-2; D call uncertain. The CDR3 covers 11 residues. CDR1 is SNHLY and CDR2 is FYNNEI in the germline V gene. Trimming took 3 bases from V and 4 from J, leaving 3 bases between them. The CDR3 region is CASSEGYGYTF. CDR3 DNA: TGTGCCAGCAGTGAGGGCTATGGCTACACCTTC. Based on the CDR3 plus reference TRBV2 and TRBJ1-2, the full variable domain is EPEVTQTPSHQVTQMGQEVILRCVPISNHLYFYWYRQILGQKVEFLVSFYNNEISEKSEIFDDQFSVERPDGSNFTLKIRSTKLEDSAMYFCASSEGYGYTFGSGTRLTVV.

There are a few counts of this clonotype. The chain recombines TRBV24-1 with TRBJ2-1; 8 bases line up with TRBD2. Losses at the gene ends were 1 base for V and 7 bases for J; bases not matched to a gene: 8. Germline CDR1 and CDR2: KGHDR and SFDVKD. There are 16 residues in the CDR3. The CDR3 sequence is CATSDFAGGPGNEQFF. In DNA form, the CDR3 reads TGTGCCACCAGTGATTTCGCGGGGGGCCCGGGGAATGAGCAGTTCTTC.

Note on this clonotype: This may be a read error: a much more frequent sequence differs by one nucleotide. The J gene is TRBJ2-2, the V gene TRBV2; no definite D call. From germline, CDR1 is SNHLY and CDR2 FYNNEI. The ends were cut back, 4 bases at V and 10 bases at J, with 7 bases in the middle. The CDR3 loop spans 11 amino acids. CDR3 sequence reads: CASSALQELFF. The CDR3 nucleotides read TGTGCCAGCAGTGCGTTGCAGGAGCTGTTTTTT.

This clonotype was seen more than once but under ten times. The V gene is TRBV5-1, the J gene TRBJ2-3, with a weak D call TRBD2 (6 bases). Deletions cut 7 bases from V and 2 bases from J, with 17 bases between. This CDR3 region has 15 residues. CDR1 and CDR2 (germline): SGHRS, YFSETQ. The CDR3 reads CASRTPGLLTDTQYF. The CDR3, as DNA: TGCGCCAGCCGAACTCCGGGACTCCTCACAGATACGCAGTATTTT.

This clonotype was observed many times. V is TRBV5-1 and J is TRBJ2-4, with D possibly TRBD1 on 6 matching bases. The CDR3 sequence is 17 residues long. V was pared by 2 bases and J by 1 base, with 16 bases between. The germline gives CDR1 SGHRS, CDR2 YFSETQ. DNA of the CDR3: TGCGCCAGCAGCTTTTGGAGAACAGGGCCTGCCAAAAACATTCAGTACTTC. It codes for CASSFWRTGPAKNIQYF.

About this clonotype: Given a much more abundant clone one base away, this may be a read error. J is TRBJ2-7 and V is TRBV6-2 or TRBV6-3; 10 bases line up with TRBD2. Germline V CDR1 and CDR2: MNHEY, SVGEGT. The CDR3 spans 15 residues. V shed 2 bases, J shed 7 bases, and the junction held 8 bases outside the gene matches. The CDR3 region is CASSYEAGGRGEQYF. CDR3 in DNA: TGTGCCAGCAGTTACGAAGCGGGGGGGCGCGGTGAGCAGTACTTC.

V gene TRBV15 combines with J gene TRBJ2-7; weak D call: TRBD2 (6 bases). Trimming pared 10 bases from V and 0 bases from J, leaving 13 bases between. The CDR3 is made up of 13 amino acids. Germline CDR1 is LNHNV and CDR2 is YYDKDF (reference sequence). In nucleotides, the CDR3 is TGTGCCATCCGAGGAGGGAGCTCCTACGAGCAGTACTTC. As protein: CAIRGGSSYEQYF.

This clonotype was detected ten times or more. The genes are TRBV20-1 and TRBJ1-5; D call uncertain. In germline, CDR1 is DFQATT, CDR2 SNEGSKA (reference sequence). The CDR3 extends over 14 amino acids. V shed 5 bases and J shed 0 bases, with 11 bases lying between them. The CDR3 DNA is TGCAGTGCTCAGGACTCCTATAGCAATCAGCCCCAGCATTTT. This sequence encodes CSAQDSYSNQPQHF.

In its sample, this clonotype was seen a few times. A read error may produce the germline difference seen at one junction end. The CDR3 DNA reads TGTGCCGGCAGTTTATCGGAGAGTCAGCCCCAGCATTTT. Translated, it gives CAGSLSESQPQHF. The J gene is TRBJ1-5, the V gene TRBV27; D not certain. Germline CDR1 MNHEY, CDR2 SMNVEV (reference sequence). The CDR3 covers 13 residues.

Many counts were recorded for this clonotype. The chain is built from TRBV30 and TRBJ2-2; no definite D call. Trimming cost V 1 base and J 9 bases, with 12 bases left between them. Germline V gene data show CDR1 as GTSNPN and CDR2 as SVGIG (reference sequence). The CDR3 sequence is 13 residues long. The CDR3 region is CAWSAVSVRELFF. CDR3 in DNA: TGTGCCTGGAGTGCCGTCTCGGTCCGGGAGCTGTTTTTT.

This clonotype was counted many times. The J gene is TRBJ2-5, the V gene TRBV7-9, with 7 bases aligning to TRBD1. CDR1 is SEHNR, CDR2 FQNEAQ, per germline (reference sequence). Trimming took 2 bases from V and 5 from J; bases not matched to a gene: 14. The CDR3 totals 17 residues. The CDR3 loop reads CASSLRSGQAMWETQYF. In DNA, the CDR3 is TGTGCCAGCAGCTTACGTTCTGGACAGGCCATGTGGGAGACCCAGTACTTC.

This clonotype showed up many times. CDR3 sequence (DNA): TGTGCCAGCAGTTACTCTGCAGCGAACACTGAAGCTTTCTTT. It yields the protein CASSYSAANTEAFF. The chain recombines TRBV6-6 with TRBJ1-1; D is unresolved. V was pared by 0 bases and J by 1 base, with 6 bases between. CDR1 and CDR2 (germline): MNHNY, SVGAGI (reference sequence). The CDR3 has 14 residues.